What follows are 20 T cell receptor beta chains derived from one specimen sequenced in a study of blood T cell repertoires in COVID-19. Using immunoSEQ multiplex PCR, the repertoire was profiled, and TCRdb retains in-frame clones only, with some absent. The sample holds roughly 200,000 clones, 70% to 90% seen once. The specimen was PBMCs or T cells enriched from blood (not recorded which). All receptors come from a woman in her forties or fifties in a cohort exposed to, infected with or recovered from COVID-19 (not recorded which).

V and J are TRBV12-3 or TRBV12-4 and TRBJ2-7, with 11 bases matching TRBD1. This CDR3 has 13 amino acids. Trimming cost V 4 bases and J 6 bases; bases outside gene matches: 2. The CDR3, as DNA: TGTGCCAGCAGTTCCGGGACAGGGGGCGAGCAGTACTTC. Translating gives CASSSGTGGEQYF.

This sequence joins TRBV5-5 and TRBJ2-2; possibly TRBD1 for D (5 bases). This CDR3 has 15 residues. Trimming took 1 base from V and 0 from J, leaving 7 bases between them. In germline, CDR1 is SGHKS, CDR2 YYEKEE (reference sequence). DNA for the CDR3: TGTGCCAGCAGCTTGTCAGGGTCGAACACCGGGGAGCTGTTTTTT. It encodes CASSLSGSNTGELFF.

This clone was counted a few times. The rearrangement joins TRBV6-4 to TRBJ1-5; D remains ambiguous. V was cut by 11 bases and J by 9 bases, with 8 bases left in between. This CDR3 is built from 9 residues. Germline V gene data show CDR1 as MRHNA and CDR2 as SNTAGT. The CDR3 sequence is CAARAPQHF. The CDR3 coding sequence is TGTGCCGCGCGAGCGCCCCAGCATTTT.

The V call is TRBV5-1, the J call TRBJ2-5, with D possibly being TRBD1 (6 bases). The ends were cut back, 4 bases at V and 1 base at J, with 20 bases in the middle. Germline-derived CDR1 and CDR2 are SGHRS and YFSETQ. CDR3 length equals 17 residues. DNA of the CDR3: TGCGCCAGCAGCCAACCTGGGCAGGGGAAGGTCCAAGAGACCCAGTACTTC. Translation gives CASSQPGQGKVQETQYF.

V usage is TRBV4-1 and J usage is TRBJ1-2; D possibly corresponds to TRBD1 (5 bases). V lost 1 base and J lost 8, with 8 bases in between. CDR3 length: 12 amino acids. Germline V gene sequence: CDR1 MGHRA, CDR2 YSYEKL. CDR3 loop: CASSQGRAGYTF. CDR3 nucleotides: TGCGCCAGCAGCCAAGGCAGGGCCGGCTACACCTTC.

The rearrangement uses TRBV6-5 and TRBJ2-7; 14 bases are shared with TRBD2. Germline lookup yields CDR1 MNHEY and CDR2 SVGAGI. This CDR3 is 15 amino acids long. V lost 6 bases, J lost 4 bases, and 5 bases stayed unmatched. The CDR3 region has the DNA TGTGCCAGCAGACCGACTAGCGGGGGGGTATACGAGCAGTACTTC. Protein product: CASRPTSGGVYEQYF.

The CDR3 spells CASSEARDQPQHF. Written as DNA, the CDR3 is TGTGCCAGCAGTGAAGCGAGGGATCAGCCCCAGCATTTT. The chain uses TRBV6-1 and TRBJ1-5; D is unclear. The CDR3 sequence is 13 residues long. The germline V gene has CDR1 MNHNS and CDR2 SASEGT. The V and J ends lost 0 bases and 5 bases respectively, with 5 bases between them.

The chain links TRBV7-8 to TRBJ2-7; TRBD1 might be the D (7 bases). The CDR3 is 13 amino acids. Germline assignment: CDR1 SGHVS and CDR2 FQNEAQ. Trimming shortened V by 1 base and J by 6 bases, and 10 bases separated the two germline ends. Here the CDR3 DNA reads TGTGCCAGCAGCTTAGACAGGGGAGGCGAGCAGTACTTC. Translated: CASSLDRGGEQYF.

The J gene is TRBJ2-5, the V gene TRBV4-2; 8 bases map to TRBD2. After removal of 3 bases from V and 4 bases from J, the junction contained 7 bases not matched to a gene. Germline loops: CDR1 LGHNA, CDR2 YNFKEQ. This CDR3 contains 15 residues. CDR3 nucleotide sequence: TGTGCCAGCAGCCATGGTAGCGGGGAGACAGAGACCCAGTACTTC. Amino acids: CASSHGSGETETQYF.

This chain connects TRBV4-3 to TRBJ2-3; D might be TRBD2 (6 bases). CDR1 and CDR2 (germline): LGHNA, YSLEER. V lost 0 bases and J lost 7, with 8 bases in between. The CDR3 runs 13 residues. In DNA, the CDR3 is TGCGCCAGCAGCCAAGAGGGGGGAAATACGCAGTATTTT. Protein: CASSQEGGNTQYF.

This rearrangement joins TRBV14 to TRBJ2-7; 9 nucleotides agree with TRBD1. Germline V gives CDR1 SGHDN, CDR2 FVKESK. This CDR3 spans 15 amino acids. After removal of 2 bases from V and 3 bases from J, the junction contained 5 bases not matched to a gene. The CDR3: CASSQHRGLLYEQYF. The CDR3 nucleotides read TGTGCCAGCAGCCAACACAGGGGGCTCCTCTACGAGCAGTACTTC. The full variable domain, in which reference TRBV14 and TRBJ2-7 provide the parts outside the CDR3, is EAGVTQFPSHSVIEKGQTVTLRCDPISGHDNLYWYRRVMGKEIKFLLHFVKESKQDESGMPNNRFLAERTGGTYSTLKVQPAELEDSGVYFCASSQHRGLLYEQYFGPGTRLTVT.

The V call is TRBV28, the J call TRBJ2-1, with D unresolved. Germline-derived CDR1 and CDR2 are MDHEN and SYDVKM. Trimming took off 2 bases at V and 7 bases at J, with 6 bases between the two ends. The CDR3 has 12 amino acids. The CDR3 DNA is TGTGCCAGCAGTTTACAGTCAAATGAGCAGTTCTTC. It translates to CASSLQSNEQFF.

J is TRBJ1-2 and V is TRBV7-9, with D possibly matching TRBD1 (6 bases). The CDR3 covers 15 residues. With 3 bases removed from V and 5 bases from J, the gap between germline ends came to 16 bases. Germline-derived CDR1 and CDR2 are SEHNR and FQNEAQ (reference sequence). CDR3: CASSFSGEYGYGYTF. The CDR3 DNA reads as TGTGCCAGCAGCTTCTCAGGGGAATATGGGTATGGCTACACCTTC.

The V gene is TRBV11-2, the J gene TRBJ2-2; 11 bases line up with TRBD2. The V gene end was trimmed by 2 bases and the J gene end by 2 bases; junction bases not matched to a gene: 1. The CDR3 has 16 amino acids. The germline CDR1 and CDR2 sequences are SGHAT and FQNNGV. The chain's CDR3 is CASSLLAGGNTGELFF. The CDR3 DNA reads TGTGCCAGCAGCTTACTAGCGGGGGGTAACACCGGGGAGCTGTTTTTT.

The rearrangement joins TRBV7-3 to TRBJ2-2; the D is unclear. Between the trimmed V and J ends, which lost 6 bases and 6 bases, there was a span of 11 bases. The germline V gene has CDR1 SGHTA and CDR2 FQGTGA. This CDR3 is built from 13 residues. The DNA for the CDR3 is TGTGCCAGCAGGGAGTTGGTGGCCGGGGAGCTGTTTTTT. This sequence encodes CASRELVAGELFF.

The chain recombines TRBV28 with TRBJ1-6; D might be TRBD1 (5 bases). Germline V CDR1 and CDR2: MDHEN, SYDVKM. The V gene lost 4 bases and the J gene lost 7 bases, with 17 bases spanning the gap. The CDR3 consists of 16 residues. DNA of the CDR3: TGTGCCAGCAGTTACCTTGCAGGGCGAAGGAATTCACCCCTCCACTTT. Translation: CASSYLAGRRNSPLHF.

The chain employs TRBV25-1 and TRBJ1-2, with D maybe TRBD1 (5 bases). CDR1 and CDR2 from the germline V gene are MGHDK and SYGVNS. V was pared by 0 bases and J by 2 bases, with 7 bases between. The CDR3 runs to 14 residues. For the CDR3, the DNA is TGTGCCAGCAGTGAATACGGACAAAACTATGGCTACACCTTC. This gives the protein CASSEYGQNYGYTF.

This chain joins TRBV5-1 and TRBJ2-2; TRBD1 might be the D (5 bases). CDR1 and CDR2 (germline): SGHRS, YFSETQ. V dropped 1 base and J dropped 1 base, with 5 bases sitting between them. This CDR3 spans 14 amino acids. This CDR3 is CASSLTGNTGELFF. DNA for the CDR3: TGCGCCAGCAGCTTGACAGGGAACACCGGGGAGCTGTTTTTT.

The gene calls are TRBV7-2 and TRBJ2-5; D may be TRBD2 (6 bases). The germline gives CDR1 SGHTA, CDR2 FQGNSA. The CDR3 length is 16 residues. V lost 3 bases and J lost 1, with 15 bases in between. CDR3 nucleotide sequence: TGTGCCAGCAGCTTTTGGACTACAAACTTCCAAGAGACCCAGTACTTC. This codes for CASSFWTTNFQETQYF.

The J gene is TRBJ2-2, the V gene TRBV5-1; 10 bases align to TRBD2. Germline V gene lookup returns CDR1 SGHRS and CDR2 YFSETQ. V shed 1 base and J 6 bases; nucleotides not matched to a gene: 3. This CDR3 comprises 15 residues. CDR3 DNA sequence: TGCGCCAGCAGCTTGACTAGCGGGGTCTCCGGGGAGCTGTTTTTT. Translation gives CASSLTSGVSGELFF.